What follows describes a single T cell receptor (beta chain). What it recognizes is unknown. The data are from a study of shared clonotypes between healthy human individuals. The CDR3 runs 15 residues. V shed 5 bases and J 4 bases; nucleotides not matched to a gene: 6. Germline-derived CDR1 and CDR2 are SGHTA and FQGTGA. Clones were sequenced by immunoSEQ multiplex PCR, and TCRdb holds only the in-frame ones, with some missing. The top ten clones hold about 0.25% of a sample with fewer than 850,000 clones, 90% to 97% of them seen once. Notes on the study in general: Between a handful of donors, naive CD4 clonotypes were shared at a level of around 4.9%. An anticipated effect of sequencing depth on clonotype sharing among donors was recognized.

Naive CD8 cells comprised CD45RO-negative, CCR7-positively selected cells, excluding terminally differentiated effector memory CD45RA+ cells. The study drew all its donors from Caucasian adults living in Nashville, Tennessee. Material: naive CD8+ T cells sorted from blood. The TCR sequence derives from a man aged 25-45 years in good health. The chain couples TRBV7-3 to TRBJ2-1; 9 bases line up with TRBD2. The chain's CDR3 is CASSPGLARYNEQFF. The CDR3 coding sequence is TGTGCCAGCAGCCCCGGACTAGCGAGGTACAATGAGCAGTTCTTC.